This TCR beta chain was profiled in a study of shared clonotypes between healthy human individuals. Notes on the study in general: The rarefaction results pointed to incomplete sorted-subset sequencing despite large depth. Sharing across four donors was highest in naive CD4 (roughly 5%) and lowest in memory CD8 (about 0.4%).

Germline V gene lookup returns CDR1 MGHDK and CDR2 SYGVNS. This CDR3 comprises 15 residues. After removal of 1 base from V and 9 bases from J, the junction contained 4 bases not matched to a gene. Deep was the level at which the assay was run. Profiled with immunoSEQ multiplex PCR; TCRdb holds only in-frame clones, not every one. The profile covers 2,100,000 or so clones, with more than 90% appearing a single time and about 0.13% taken by the ten largest. In regard to this clone: As yet, its antigen is unknown.

The sequence was collected from a man aged 18 to 30 in good health. The gene calls are TRBV25-1 and TRBJ1-6; 9 nucleotides align to TRBD1. Sample: naive CD4+ T cells sorted from blood. Subset indicated: CD45RA+ positively selected. Written as DNA, the CDR3 is TGTGCCAGCAGTGAATCCCGGGACAGGGTTTCACCCCTCCACTTT. This sequence encodes CASSESRDRVSPLHF.